The T cell receptor beta chain under discussion was sequenced for a study of CXCR3-negative and CXCR3-positive naive CD8 T cells. The authors prepared UMI-labeled TRB cDNA libraries by 5' RACE. TCRdb re-called the 5' RACE reads; one entry per CDR3 protein, DNA not given. The table for this sample gives 50,000 to 65,000 distinct CDR3 sequences. This CDR3 region has 16 residues. The germline V gene has CDR1 SQVTM and CDR2 ANQGSEA. V gene TRBV29-1 combines with J gene TRBJ2-3. This clonotype was sampled from a human donor in good health. Some clones in this sample may be carry-over from other donors' samples. The sample consisted of naive CXCR3- CD8+ T cells from blood. Documented subset: CD45RO-CCR7+CD27+CD95- naive CD8+ T cells lacking CXCR3 (TNR3-). The chain's CDR3 is CSVEDWSGSSTDTQYF.